This T cell receptor (beta chain) was observed in a study of blood T cell repertoires in COVID-19. Clones were sequenced by immunoSEQ multiplex PCR, and TCRdb holds only the in-frame ones, with some missing. The sample has about 300,000 clones, 86% seen once. Each recovered donor of Cohort 3 presented with two negative PCRs, clearance, or symptom resolution. Germline V gene sequence: CDR1 SGHRS, CDR2 YFSETQ. Trimming shortened V by 4 bases and J by 0 bases, and 10 bases separated the two germline ends. The CDR3 is made up of 15 amino acids. V gene TRBV5-1 combines with J gene TRBJ2-2, with D possibly TRBD2 on 5 matching bases. Sequencing input: PBMCs or T cells enriched from blood (not recorded which). This clonotype originated in a man aged 25-45 years who had recovered from COVID-19. The CDR3 reads CASSHGLANTGELFF. The DNA for the CDR3 is TGCGCCAGCAGCCACGGACTGGCGAACACCGGGGAGCTGTTTTTT.